The rows below give T cell receptor beta chains drawn from one sample of a study of metastatic and nonmetastatic thyroid tumors. TCRdb re-clonotyped the PCR reads via MiXCR. The sample shows thousands of clones, around 30% of them seen only once. Sequencing input: adjacent normal tissue. These receptor sequences come from a female donor with papillary thyroid cancer or a benign thyroid nodule (not recorded which). Some clones in this sample may be carry-over from other donors' samples. Both conserved end residues are part of each CDR3. The D gene is left open where the match is weak. Expanded clones are given a class, and other clones once, few, many or no size at all.

J: TRBJ1-2
D: .
size: medium-sized
V: TRBV4-1
CDR3: CASSQLRAGDYGYTF
DNA: TGCGCCAGCAGCCAACTCCGGGCAGGGGACTATGGCTACACCTTC

J: TRBJ2-7
D: .
size: few
V: TRBV27
CDR3: CASSTPGLNSYEQYF
DNA: TGTGCCAGCAGTACCCCGGGACTGAACTCCTACGAGCAGTACTTC

J: TRBJ1-1
D: TRBD1
size: few
V: TRBV24-1
CDR3: CASRDRVNTEAFF
DNA: TGTGCCAGTAGAGACAGGGTGAACACTGAAGCTTTCTTT

J: TRBJ2-7
D: TRBD2
size: .
V: TRBV20-1
CDR3: CSASHLGLAAREQYF
DNA: TGCAGTGCTAGCCACCTGGGACTAGCGGCTCGCGAGCAGTACTTC

J: TRBJ1-6
D: .
size: .
V: TRBV6-1
CDR3: CASSRDTNSPLHF
DNA: TGTGCCAGCAGCCGGGACACTAATTCACCCCTCCACTTT

J: TRBJ1-5
D: .
size: .
V: TRBV6-2/TRBV6-3
CDR3: CASSTLTTPNQPQHF
DNA: TGTGCCAGCAGTACTCTGACAACCCCCAATCAGCCCCAGCATTTT

J: TRBJ2-2
D: TRBD2
size: .
V: TRBV27
CDR3: CASRATSGTVGELFF
DNA: TGTGCCAGCAGGGCTACTAGCGGTACGGTCGGGGAGCTGTTTTTT

J: TRBJ2-7
D: .
size: few
V: TRBV28
CDR3: CASSLFPYEQYF
DNA: TGTGCCAGCAGTTTATTTCCCTACGAGCAGTACTTC

J: TRBJ1-2
D: .
size: .
V: TRBV7-8
CDR3: CASSLGLRAGGYTF
DNA: TGTGCCAGCAGCTTAGGGCTTAGGGCAGGTGGCTACACCTTC

J: TRBJ1-1
D: .
size: few
V: TRBV6-2/TRBV6-3
CDR3: CASSYSTGGTEAFF
DNA: TGTGCCAGCAGTTACTCGACTGGGGGGACTGAAGCTTTCTTT

J: TRBJ2-7
D: .
size: few
V: TRBV7-9
CDR3: CASSLGGREQYF
DNA: TGTGCCAGCAGCTTAGGGGGAAGAGAGCAGTACTTC

J: TRBJ2-7
D: TRBD1
size: .
V: TRBV24-1
CDR3: CATSDPGQAHEQYF
DNA: TGTGCCACCAGTGATCCGGGACAGGCCCACGAGCAGTACTTC

J: TRBJ1-1
D: .
size: few
V: TRBV6-2/TRBV6-3
CDR3: CAISYSVGGDTEAFF
DNA: TGTGCCATTAGTTACTCGGTCGGGGGAGACACTGAAGCTTTCTTT

J: TRBJ2-2
D: TRBD2
size: .
V: TRBV2
CDR3: CASILSGMRGTWELFF
DNA: TGTGCCAGCATCCTAAGCGGGATGCGAGGCACCTGGGAGCTGTTTTTT

J: TRBJ1-4
D: .
size: .
V: TRBV7-6
CDR3: CASSSTGRFATFVKLFF
DNA: TGTGCCAGCAGCAGTACAGGGAGATTTGCAACTTTTGTAAAACTGTTTTTT

J: TRBJ1-5
D: TRBD1
size: .
V: TRBV30
CDR3: CAWSARGTGDQPQHF
DNA: TGTGCCTGGAGTGCTCGGGGGACAGGAGATCAGCCCCAGCATTTT

J: TRBJ2-5
D: .
size: .
V: TRBV28
CDR3: CASSLIRETQYF
DNA: TGTGCCAGCAGTTTAATTAGAGAGACCCAGTACTTC

J: TRBJ2-7
D: .
size: .
V: TRBV9
CDR3: CASSGSRRGSYEQYF
DNA: TGTGCCAGCAGCGGAAGCCGAAGGGGGTCCTACGAGCAGTACTTC

J: TRBJ2-7
D: .
size: large
V: TRBV12-3/TRBV12-4
CDR3: CASSYRDSFQYF
DNA: TGTGCCAGCAGTTACCGGGACTCCTTTCAGTACTTC

J: TRBJ1-2
D: TRBD1
size: .
V: TRBV27
CDR3: CAGSSHNRGYAYGYTF
DNA: TGTGCCGGCAGTTCCCACAACAGGGGCTACGCCTATGGCTACACCTTC

J: TRBJ1-4
D: .
size: few
V: TRBV25-1
CDR3: CASSEPTTGNEKLFF
DNA: TGTGCCAGCAGTGAACCCACCACCGGTAATGAAAAACTGTTTTTT

J: TRBJ2-7
D: .
size: few
V: TRBV6-1
CDR3: CASSSVGTLYEQYF
DNA: TGTGCCAGCAGCTCGGTGGGGACCTTGTACGAGCAGTACTTC

J: TRBJ1-2
D: .
size: .
V: TRBV15
CDR3: CATSRDREGAYGYTF
DNA: TGTGCCACCAGCAGAGATCGAGAAGGGGCTTATGGCTACACCTTC

J: TRBJ2-1
D: .
size: once
V: TRBV12-3/TRBV12-4
CDR3: CGCSSPSNEQFF
DNA: TGTGGGTGCAGTTCGCCTTCCAATGAGCAGTTCTTC

J: TRBJ2-7
D: .
size: large
V: TRBV15
CDR3: CATSRGETQYEQYF
DNA: TGTGCCACCAGCAGAGGGGAGACCCAGTACGAGCAGTACTTC

J: TRBJ2-1
D: .
size: .
V: TRBV20-1
CDR3: CSASLSAGPDIQFF
DNA: TGCAGTGCTAGCTTATCGGCGGGACCGGACATACAGTTCTTC

J: TRBJ1-4
D: .
size: once
V: TRBV4-2
CDR3: CASSHGQGSFF
DNA: TGTGCCAGCAGCCACGGTCAGGGTTCGTTTTTT

J: TRBJ2-7
D: .
size: .
V: TRBV11-2
CDR3: CASSSRTETYEQYF
DNA: TGTGCCAGCAGCTCACGGACGGAAACCTACGAGCAGTACTTC

J: TRBJ2-1
D: .
size: few
V: TRBV28
CDR3: CASSSPGPYNEQFF
DNA: TGTGCCAGCAGTTCGCCGGGTCCCTACAATGAGCAGTTCTTC

J: TRBJ2-7
D: TRBD2
size: few
V: TRBV6-9
CDR3: CASSYRTSGKLNYEQYF
DNA: TGTGCCAGCAGTTATCGGACTAGCGGGAAATTAAACTACGAGCAGTACTTC

J: TRBJ2-7
D: TRBD2
size: .
V: TRBV20-1
CDR3: CSVIGLAGNYEQYF
DNA: TGCAGTGTCATCGGACTAGCGGGGAACTACGAGCAGTACTTC

J: TRBJ2-3
D: TRBD2
size: few
V: TRBV6-1
CDR3: CASSELAGGGTDTQYF
DNA: TGTGCCAGCAGTGAACTAGCGGGAGGGGGCACAGATACGCAGTATTTT

J: TRBJ2-1
D: .
size: large
V: TRBV20-1
CDR3: CSARDSLSGHEQFF
DNA: TGCAGTGCCAGGGACTCCCTCTCGGGCCATGAGCAGTTCTTC

J: TRBJ2-1
D: TRBD2
size: .
V: TRBV30
CDR3: CAWSAGLTVVEQFF
DNA: TGTGCCTGGAGTGCGGGACTAACGGTCGTTGAGCAGTTCTTC

J: TRBJ2-5
D: TRBD2
size: few
V: TRBV12-3/TRBV12-4
CDR3: CASSPGTSGVEEETQYF
DNA: TGTGCCAGCAGCCCAGGGACTAGCGGGGTAGAGGAAGAGACCCAGTACTTC

J: TRBJ1-3
D: .
size: few
V: TRBV6-1
CDR3: CASSAGGTVGGNTIYF
DNA: TGTGCCAGCAGTGCCGGGGGGACTGTGGGGGGAAACACCATATATTTT

J: TRBJ2-1
D: TRBD2
size: .
V: TRBV5-1
CDR3: CASSSGTRAFDEQFF
DNA: TGCGCCAGCAGTTCAGGGACTAGGGCCTTTGATGAGCAGTTCTTC

J: TRBJ2-3
D: .
size: .
V: TRBV20-1
CDR3: CSARDSRESTDTQYF
DNA: TGCAGTGCTAGAGATTCACGGGAGAGCACAGATACGCAGTATTTT

J: TRBJ2-1
D: TRBD2
size: large
V: TRBV6-1
CDR3: CASSEGTSYNEQFF
DNA: TGTGCCAGCAGTGAAGGGACTAGCTACAATGAGCAGTTCTTC

J: TRBJ2-2
D: TRBD2
size: many
V: TRBV5-4
CDR3: CASSPLAGGPSGELFF
DNA: TGTGCCAGCAGCCCTCTAGCGGGAGGGCCTTCCGGGGAGCTGTTTTTT

J: TRBJ2-6
D: .
size: few
V: TRBV19
CDR3: CASSTSGMSSNVLTF
DNA: TGTGCCAGTAGTACCTCAGGGATGAGTTCCAACGTCCTGACTTTC

J: TRBJ2-7
D: .
size: few
V: TRBV28
CDR3: CASSLEPSDSYEQYF
DNA: TGTGCCAGCAGTTTAGAGCCTAGCGACTCCTACGAGCAGTACTTC

J: TRBJ1-2
D: TRBD1
size: .
V: TRBV25-1
CDR3: CASSETGFVYGYTF
DNA: TGTGCCAGCAGTGAGACAGGGTTTGTCTATGGCTACACCTTC

J: TRBJ2-2
D: TRBD2
size: few
V: TRBV11-1
CDR3: CASSPVATGGDTGELFF
DNA: TGTGCCAGCAGCCCGGTAGCGACGGGAGGTGACACCGGGGAGCTGTTTTTT

J: TRBJ2-7
D: .
size: .
V: TRBV3-1
CDR3: CASSQTTGEQYF
DNA: TGTGCCAGCAGCCAGACTACCGGGGAGCAGTACTTC

J: TRBJ1-3
D: .
size: few
V: TRBV9
CDR3: CASSEGGALGGNTIYF
DNA: TGTGCCAGCAGCGAGGGGGGGGCTCTGGGCGGAAACACCATATATTTT

J: TRBJ2-1
D: .
size: few
V: TRBV15
CDR3: CATSRAGHNEQFF
DNA: TGTGCCACCAGCAGAGCCGGGCACAATGAGCAGTTCTTC

J: TRBJ1-2
D: TRBD1
size: .
V: TRBV6-4
CDR3: CASSDGRQGNGYTF
DNA: TGTGCCAGCAGTGACGGGCGACAGGGGAATGGCTACACCTTC

J: TRBJ2-7
D: .
size: few
V: TRBV6-1
CDR3: CASSLGSSGPYEQYF
DNA: TGTGCCAGCAGCCTGGGGTCCAGCGGCCCTTACGAGCAGTACTTC

J: TRBJ1-5
D: .
size: .
V: TRBV12-3/TRBV12-4
CDR3: CASSPYDQPQHF
DNA: TGTGCCAGCAGCCCTTACGATCAGCCCCAGCATTTT

J: TRBJ2-7
D: .
size: .
V: TRBV9
CDR3: CASSVTGVSSRYEQYF
DNA: TGTGCCAGCAGCGTAACGGGGGTCTCGAGTCGGTACGAGCAGTACTTC

J: TRBJ2-3
D: .
size: .
V: TRBV7-8
CDR3: CASRQWSLASTDTQYF
DNA: TGTGCCAGCAGACAGTGGTCCTTAGCAAGCACAGATACGCAGTATTTT

J: TRBJ2-3
D: .
size: .
V: TRBV2
CDR3: CASSRIRATSTDTQYF
DNA: TGTGCCAGCAGTCGGATTCGGGCAACTAGCACAGATACGCAGTATTTT

J: TRBJ2-3
D: TRBD2
size: many
V: TRBV7-3
CDR3: CASSLTGCGGGRTDTQYF
DNA: TGTGCCAGCAGCTTAACGGGGTGTGGCGGGGGGCGCACAGATACGCAGTATTTT

J: TRBJ2-7
D: TRBD2
size: few
V: TRBV20-1
CDR3: CSAIPTWTSGTYEQYF
DNA: TGCAGTGCTATCCCGACCTGGACTAGCGGTACCTACGAGCAGTACTTC

J: TRBJ2-5
D: .
size: few
V: TRBV28
CDR3: CASSARAISQETQYF
DNA: TGTGCCAGCAGTGCCAGGGCTATTAGCCAAGAGACCCAGTACTTC

J: TRBJ2-1
D: .
size: .
V: TRBV7-2
CDR3: CASSHGYPSPQFF
DNA: TGTGCCAGCAGTCACGGATACCCCTCTCCGCAGTTCTTC

J: TRBJ2-7
D: .
size: .
V: TRBV9
CDR3: CASSPSYEQYF
DNA: TGTGCCAGCAGCCCCTCCTACGAGCAGTACTTC

J: TRBJ2-1
D: .
size: .
V: TRBV20-1
CDR3: CSASQRLLNEQFF
DNA: TGCAGTGCTAGTCAAAGACTTCTCAATGAGCAGTTCTTC